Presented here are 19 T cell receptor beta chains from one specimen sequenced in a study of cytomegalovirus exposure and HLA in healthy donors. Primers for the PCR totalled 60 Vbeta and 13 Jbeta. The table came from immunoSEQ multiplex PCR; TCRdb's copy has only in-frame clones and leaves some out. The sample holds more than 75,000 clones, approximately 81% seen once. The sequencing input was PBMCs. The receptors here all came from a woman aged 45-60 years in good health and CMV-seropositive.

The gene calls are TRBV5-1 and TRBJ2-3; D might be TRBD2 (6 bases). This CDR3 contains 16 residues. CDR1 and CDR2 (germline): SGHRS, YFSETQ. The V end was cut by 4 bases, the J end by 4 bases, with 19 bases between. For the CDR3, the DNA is TGCGCCAGCAGCCCCACCCCGAACTCGGGGGCAGATACGCAGTATTTT. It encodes CASSPTPNSGADTQYF.

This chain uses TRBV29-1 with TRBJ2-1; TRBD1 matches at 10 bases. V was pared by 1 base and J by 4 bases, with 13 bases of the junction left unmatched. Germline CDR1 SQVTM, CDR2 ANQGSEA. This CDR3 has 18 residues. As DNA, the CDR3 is TGCAGCGTTGAAGGGGTAAAAACCGGGACAGGGGAGTACAATGAGCAGTTCTTC. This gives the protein CSVEGVKTGTGEYNEQFF.

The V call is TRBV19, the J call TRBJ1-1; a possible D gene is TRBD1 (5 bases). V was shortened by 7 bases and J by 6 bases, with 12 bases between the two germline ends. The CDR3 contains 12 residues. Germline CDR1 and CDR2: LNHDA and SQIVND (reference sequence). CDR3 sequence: CASTRGVAEAFF. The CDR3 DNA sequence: TGTGCCAGTACCCGGGGGGTGGCTGAAGCTTTCTTT.

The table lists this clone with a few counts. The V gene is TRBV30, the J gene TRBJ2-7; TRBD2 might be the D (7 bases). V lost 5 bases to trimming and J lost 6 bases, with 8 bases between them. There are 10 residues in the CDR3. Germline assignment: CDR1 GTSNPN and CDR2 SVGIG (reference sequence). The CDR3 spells CAWGGAEQYF. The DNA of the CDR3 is TGTGCCTGGGGGGGGGCCGAGCAGTACTTC.

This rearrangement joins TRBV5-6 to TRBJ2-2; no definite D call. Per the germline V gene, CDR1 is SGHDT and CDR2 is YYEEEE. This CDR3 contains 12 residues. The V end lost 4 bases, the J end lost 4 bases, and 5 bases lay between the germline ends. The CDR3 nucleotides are TGTGCCAGCAGCCCTCCCACCGGGGAGCTGTTTTTT. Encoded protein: CASSPPTGELFF.

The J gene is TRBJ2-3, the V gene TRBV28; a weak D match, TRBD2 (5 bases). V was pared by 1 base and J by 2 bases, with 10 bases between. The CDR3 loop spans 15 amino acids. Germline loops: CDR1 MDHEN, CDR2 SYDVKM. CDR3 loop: CASSLSRANTDTQYF. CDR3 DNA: TGTGCCAGCAGTTTATCGAGGGCCAACACAGATACGCAGTATTTT.

The CDR3 reads CASSPGTGYNEQFF. In nucleotides, the CDR3 is TGTGCCAGCAGCCCCGGGACAGGCTACAATGAGCAGTTCTTC. The chain joins TRBV7-3 to TRBJ2-1, with 8 bases fitting TRBD1. CDR3 size: 14 residues. The germline V gene encodes CDR1 SGHTA and CDR2 FQGTGA. V trimming: 5 bases; J trimming: 3 bases; junction bases outside the gene matches: 3.

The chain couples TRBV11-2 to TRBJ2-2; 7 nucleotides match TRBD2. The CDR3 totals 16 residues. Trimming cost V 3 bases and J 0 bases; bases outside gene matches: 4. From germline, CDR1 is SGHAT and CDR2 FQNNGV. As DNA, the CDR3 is TGTGCCAGCAGCTTCGCCAGCGGGACGAACACCGGGGAGCTGTTTTTT. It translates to CASSFASGTNTGELFF.

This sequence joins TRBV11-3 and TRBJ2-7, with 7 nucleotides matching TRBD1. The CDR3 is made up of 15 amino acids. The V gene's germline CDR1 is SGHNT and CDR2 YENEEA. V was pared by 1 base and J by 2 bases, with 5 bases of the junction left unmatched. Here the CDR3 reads CASSLVGDRTYEQYF. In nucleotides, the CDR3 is TGTGCCAGCAGCTTAGTGGGGGACAGAACCTACGAGCAGTACTTC. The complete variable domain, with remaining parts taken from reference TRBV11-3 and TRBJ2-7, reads EAGVVQSPRYKIIEKKQPVAFWCNPISGHNTLYWYLQNLGQGPELLIRYENEEAVDDSQLPKDRFSAERLKGVDSTLKIQPAELGDSAVYLCASSLVGDRTYEQYFGPGTRLTVT.

The CDR3 region has the DNA TGTGCCAGTAGTAATTGGGGGAGGCCAGATACGCAGTATTTT. It encodes CASSNWGRPDTQYF. The chain couples TRBV19 to TRBJ2-3, with D possibly matching TRBD2 (6 bases). The V and J ends lost 4 bases and 4 bases respectively, with 12 bases between them. CDR3 length equals 14 residues. CDR1 and CDR2 (germline): LNHDA, SQIVND (reference sequence).

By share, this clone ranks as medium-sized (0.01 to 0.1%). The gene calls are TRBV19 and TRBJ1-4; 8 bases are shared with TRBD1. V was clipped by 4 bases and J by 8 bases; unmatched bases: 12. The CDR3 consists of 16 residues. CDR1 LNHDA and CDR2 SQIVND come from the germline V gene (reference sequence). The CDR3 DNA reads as TGTGCCAGTAGTAGCAGGTCCGGGACAGGAAGCGAAAAACTGTTTTTT. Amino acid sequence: CASSSRSGTGSEKLFF.

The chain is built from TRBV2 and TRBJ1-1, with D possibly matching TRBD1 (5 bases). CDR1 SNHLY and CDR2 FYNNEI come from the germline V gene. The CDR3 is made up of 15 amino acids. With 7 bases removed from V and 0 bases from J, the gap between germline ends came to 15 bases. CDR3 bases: TGTGCCAGCACGGTAAGGGGACTTATGAACACTGAAGCTTTCTTT. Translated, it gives CASTVRGLMNTEAFF.

CDR3 DNA: TGTGCCAGCAGCCAAGTGGGGACTAGCGGGATTGAGCAGTTCTTC. Translating it yields CASSQVGTSGIEQFF. The chain couples TRBV14 to TRBJ2-1; 13 nucleotides agree with TRBD2. CDR1 is SGHDN and CDR2 is FVKESK in the germline V gene. Germline trimming cut 1 base from V and 9 bases from J; bases unmatched to any gene: 3. This CDR3 comprises 15 residues.

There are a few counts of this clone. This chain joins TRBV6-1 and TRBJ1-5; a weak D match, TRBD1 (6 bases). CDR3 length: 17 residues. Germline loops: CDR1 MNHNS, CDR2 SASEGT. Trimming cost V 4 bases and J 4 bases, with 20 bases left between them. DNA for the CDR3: TGTGCCAGCAGTGTATCTACAGGGATTTCGGCAAATCAGCCCCAGCATTTT. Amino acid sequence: CASSVSTGISANQPQHF.

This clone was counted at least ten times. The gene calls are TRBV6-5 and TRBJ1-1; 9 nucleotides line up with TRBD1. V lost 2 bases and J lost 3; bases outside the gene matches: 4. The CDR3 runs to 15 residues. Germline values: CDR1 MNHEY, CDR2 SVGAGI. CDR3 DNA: TGTGCCAGCAGTTACGGGACAGGGTGGGACACTGAAGCTTTCTTT. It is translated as CASSYGTGWDTEAFF.

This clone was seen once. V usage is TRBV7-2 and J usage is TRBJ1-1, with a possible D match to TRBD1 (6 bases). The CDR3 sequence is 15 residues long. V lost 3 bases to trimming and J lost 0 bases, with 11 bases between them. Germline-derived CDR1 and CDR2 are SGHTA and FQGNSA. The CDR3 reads CASSFLRTVNTEAFF. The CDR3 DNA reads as TGTGCCAGCAGCTTTCTTAGGACAGTGAACACTGAAGCTTTCTTT.

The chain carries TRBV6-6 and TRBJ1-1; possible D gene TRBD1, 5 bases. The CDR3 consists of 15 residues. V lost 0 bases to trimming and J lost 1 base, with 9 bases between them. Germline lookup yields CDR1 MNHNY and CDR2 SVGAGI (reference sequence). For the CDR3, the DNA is TGTGCCAGCAGTTACTCCCCTGGGGCGAACACTGAAGCTTTCTTT. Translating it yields CASSYSPGANTEAFF.

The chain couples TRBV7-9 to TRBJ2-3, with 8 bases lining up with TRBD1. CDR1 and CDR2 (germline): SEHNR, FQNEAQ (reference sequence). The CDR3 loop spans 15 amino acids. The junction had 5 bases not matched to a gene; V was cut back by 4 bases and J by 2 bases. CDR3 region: CASSWGQANTDTQYF. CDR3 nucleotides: TGTGCCAGCAGCTGGGGACAGGCGAACACAGATACGCAGTATTTT.

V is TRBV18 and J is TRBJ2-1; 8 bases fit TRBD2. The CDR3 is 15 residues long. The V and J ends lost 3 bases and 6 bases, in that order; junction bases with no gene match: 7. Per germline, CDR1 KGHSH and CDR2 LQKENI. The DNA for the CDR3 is TGTGCCAGCTCACCTCTAGCGGGTGTGCCCAATGAGCAGTTCTTC. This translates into CASSPLAGVPNEQFF.